Listed here are 32 T cell receptor beta chains from one sample, sequenced in a study of blood T cells in healthy people across ages. Combining a sample-barcoded 5' primer with a J-beta primer mix, a second PCR ran for roughly 7 to 11 cycles. TCRdb re-analysed the 5' RACE reads in MiXCR, keeping a single row per CDR3 protein. The sample holds about 1.1 million distinct CDR3 sequences; roughly two fifths are singletons and the top ten take around 13%. Sequencing input: blood. The receptors were gathered from a young man in good health.

V is TRBV10-3 and J is TRBJ2-1; perhaps D is TRBD1 or TRBD2 (5 bases each). CDR1 and CDR2 (germline): ENHRY, SYGVKD. Trimming removed 10 bases from V and 10 bases from J, with 17 bases in between. The CDR3 sequence is 12 residues long. The DNA for the CDR3 is TGTGCCACCGGGGCAGTCTCCTACGAGCAGTTCTTC. Protein sequence: CATGAVSYEQFF.

The chain uses TRBV6-2 or TRBV6-3 and TRBJ2-7; 8 bases are shared with TRBD1. Germline loops: CDR1 MNHEY, CDR2 SVGEGT. This CDR3 has 14 residues. Germline trimming cut 2 bases from V and 2 bases from J; bases unmatched to any gene: 2. The CDR3 here is CASSYPGGTYEQYF. The CDR3 DNA reads TGTGCCAGCAGTTACCCAGGGGGCACCTACGAGCAGTACTTC.

V and J are TRBV12-1 and TRBJ1-2. TRBV12-1 is classified as a pseudogene. The CDR3 totals 16 residues. In nucleotides, the CDR3 is TGTGCCAGCAGCTCACATACGACGGGGAATTATTATGGCTACACCTTC. It encodes CASSSHTTGNYYGYTF.

The chain employs TRBV5-4 and TRBJ2-7, with 7 bases identical to TRBD1. The J call is in doubt because the DNA end fits TRBJ2-5 better. Germline loops: CDR1 SGHNT, CDR2 YYREEE (reference sequence). The CDR3 extends over 16 amino acids. CDR3 protein: CASSPVGLTGEETQYF. The CDR3 region has the DNA TGTGCCAGCAGCCCGGTCGGGTTAACAGGGGAAGAGACCCAGTACTTC.

The chain links TRBV11-2 to TRBJ2-7; 9 positions match TRBD1. The trim removed 0 bases at V and 4 bases at J, leaving 4 bases unmatched. This CDR3 is 15 amino acids long. From germline, CDR1 is SGHAT and CDR2 FQNNGV. The DNA of the CDR3 is TGTGCCAGCAGCTTAGAAGGGACAGGGCGATACGAGCAGTACTTC. Residues: CASSLEGTGRYEQYF. The whole variable domain, filled in from reference TRBV11-2 and TRBJ2-7, reads EAGVAQSPRYKIIEKRQSVAFWCNPISGHATLYWYQQILGQGPKLLIQFQNNGVVDDSQLPKDRFSAERLKGVDSTLKIQPAKLEDSAVYLCASSLEGTGRYEQYFGPGTRLTVT.

The chain uses TRBV5-6 and TRBJ1-5; TRBD1 matches at 10 bases. CDR1 and CDR2 from the germline V gene are SGHDT and YYEEEE. The CDR3 extends over 16 amino acids. The ends lost 4 bases at V and 3 bases at J; junction bases unmatched: 7. CDR3 in amino acids: CASSPRTGGDNQPQHF. The CDR3, as DNA: TGTGCCAGCAGCCCGCGGACAGGGGGAGACAATCAGCCCCAGCATTTT.

CDR3 region: CASRIGQGRTGELFF. CDR3 sequence (DNA): TGTGCCAGCAGGATCGGACAGGGGAGGACCGGGGAGCTGTTTTTT. V is TRBV28 and J is TRBJ2-2; TRBD1 matches 9 bases. V lost 6 bases, J lost 5 bases, and 7 bases stayed unmatched. This CDR3 comprises 15 residues. Germline lookup yields CDR1 MDHEN and CDR2 SYDVKM.

A few counts support this clonotype. The rearrangement uses TRBV5-6 and TRBJ2-1; D is unresolved. The length of the CDR3 is 17 residues. CDR1 and CDR2 from the germline V gene are SGHDT and YYEEEE. Trimming shortened V by 4 bases and J by 0 bases, and 17 bases separated the two germline ends. The CDR3 DNA sequence: TGTGCCAGCAGCCTAAATTCAGTACTAAACTCCTACAATGAGCAGTTCTTC. Residues: CASSLNSVLNSYNEQFF.

Ten or more counts support this clonotype. V usage is TRBV29-1 and J usage is TRBJ2-5; maybe TRBD1 (6 bases). CDR1 is SQVTM, CDR2 ANQGSEA, per germline. This CDR3 has 11 residues. Trimming took 5 bases from V and 5 from J, leaving 9 bases between them. CDR3: CSVTGTETQYF. The CDR3 DNA sequence: TGCAGCGTTACAGGGACGGAGACCCAGTACTTC.

There are a few counts of this clonotype. This rearrangement joins TRBV27 to TRBJ2-5; D perhaps matches TRBD1 (5 bases). V lost 0 bases to trimming and J lost 4 bases, with 15 bases between them. The CDR3 spans 16 residues. The V gene's germline CDR1 is MNHEY and CDR2 SMNVEV (reference sequence). CDR3 residues: CASSLSWGRVVETQYF. CDR3 nucleotide sequence: TGTGCCAGCAGTTTATCATGGGGCAGGGTCGTAGAGACCCAGTACTTC.

The chain is built from TRBV27 and TRBJ2-1, with D perhaps being TRBD1 or TRBD2 (5 bases each). The CDR3 consists of 12 residues. Looked up from germline, CDR1 is MNHEY and CDR2 is SMNVEV (reference sequence). V lost 6 bases to trimming and J lost 7 bases, with 10 bases between them. Here the CDR3 reads CASSEGKNEQFF. The CDR3 nucleotides read TGTGCCAGCAGCGAGGGGAAGAATGAGCAGTTCTTC.

About this clonotype: Being one base from a much bigger clone, this may be a read error. CDR3: CASSFAGTLNSPPHF. For the CDR3, the DNA is TGTGCCAGCAGCTTCGCCGGGACACTTAATTCACCCCCCCACTTT. V is TRBV7-9 and J is TRBJ1-6; perhaps TRBD1 as D (6 bases). The CDR3 sequence is 15 residues long. Looked up from germline, CDR1 is SEHNR and CDR2 is FQNEAQ (reference sequence).

This clonotype was detected only a few times. This chain's CDR3 is CASSLALDRLGGYTF. CDR3 bases: TGCGCCAGCAGCTTGGCCCTAGACAGGCTCGGTGGCTACACCTTC. The chain is built from TRBV5-1 and TRBJ1-2; perhaps TRBD1 as D (6 bases). The CDR3 extends over 15 amino acids. V lost 0 bases and J 7 bases, leaving 16 bases between the germline ends. CDR1 and CDR2 (germline): SGHRS, YFSETQ.

This clonotype occurred once. This chain joins TRBV12-3 or TRBV12-4 and TRBJ1-1; 7 bases are shared with TRBD1. V gave up 2 bases and J gave up 3 bases; unmatched junction bases: 6. The CDR3 covers 15 residues. The CDR3 sequence: CASSLLVGGDTEAFF. The CDR3 bases are TGTGCCAGCAGTTTATTGGTAGGGGGCGACACTGAAGCTTTCTTT.

A few counts support this clonotype. The rearrangement links TRBV28 to TRBJ2-1; D gene uncertain. V was shortened by 7 bases and J by 8 bases, with 18 bases between the two germline ends. Germline V lookup: CDR1 MDHEN, CDR2 SYDVKM. The CDR3 runs 14 residues. This CDR3 reads CASTTPTLGDEQFF. DNA of the CDR3: TGTGCCAGCACCACACCTACCCTGGGCGATGAGCAGTTCTTC. Supplemented by reference TRBV28 and TRBJ2-1, the full variable domain reads DVKVTQSSRYLVKRTGEKVFLECVQDMDHENMFWYRQDPGLGLRLIYFSYDVKMKEKGDIPEGYSVSREKKERFSLILESASTNQTSMYLCASTTPTLGDEQFFGPGTRLTVL.

The chain uses TRBV27 and TRBJ2-1; the D gene is possibly TRBD2 (5 bases). The ends were cut back, 6 bases at V and 8 bases at J, with 11 bases in the middle. The length of the CDR3 is 12 residues. Germline V CDR1 and CDR2: MNHEY, SMNVEV (reference sequence). The chain's CDR3 is CASRTSRDEQFF. The CDR3 region has the DNA TGTGCCAGCAGAACTAGTAGGGATGAGCAGTTCTTC.

This clonotype was detected once. The chain is built from TRBV10-3 and TRBJ2-2; no firm D call. V lost 8 bases, J lost 0 bases, and 1 base lay in between. This CDR3 has 11 amino acids. Germline CDR1 reads ENHRY; CDR2 reads SYGVKD. The CDR3 loop is CAIANTGELFF. The CDR3 DNA reads as TGTGCCATCGCGAACACCGGGGAGCTGTTTTTT.

This clonotype appeared a few times. The chain combines TRBV5-1 with TRBJ1-1, with D perhaps TRBD1 (6 bases). Germline V CDR1 and CDR2: SGHRS, YFSETQ. The CDR3 has 15 residues. The ends were cut back, 3 bases at V and 3 bases at J, with 15 bases in the middle. CDR3 region: CASSWGGGRDTEAFF. The CDR3 coding sequence is TGCGCCAGCAGCTGGGGCGGGGGGCGCGACACTGAAGCTTTCTTT.

The J gene is TRBJ2-2, the V gene TRBV9; possible D gene TRBD1, 6 bases. The CDR3 runs 16 residues. Germline loops: CDR1 SGDLS, CDR2 YYNGEE. V dropped 0 bases and J dropped 1 base, with 10 bases sitting between them. The CDR3, as DNA: TGTGCCAGCAGCGTAGCCAGGGGTGTGAACACCGGGGAGCTGTTTTTT. This encodes CASSVARGVNTGELFF. Based on the CDR3 plus reference TRBV9 and TRBJ2-2, the full variable domain is DSGVTQTPKHLITATGQRVTLRCSPRSGDLSVYWYQQSLDQGLQFLIQYYNGEERAKGNILERFSAQQFPDLHSELNLSSLELGDSALYFCASSVARGVNTGELFFGEGSRLTVL.

This clonotype was observed a handful of times. This CDR3 is CASSTKPPDRDTQYF. The CDR3 bases are TGTGCCAGCAGCACGAAACCTCCGGACAGGGATACGCAGTATTTT. The V and J genes are TRBV12-3 or TRBV12-4 and TRBJ2-3; 7 bases agree with TRBD1. The CDR3 runs to 15 residues. Trimming took 6 bases from V and 6 from J; bases not matched to a gene: 12.

The table lists this clonotype with a few counts. One junction end does not reproduce the germline sequence, and a read error may be involved. V and J are TRBV6-2 or TRBV6-3 and TRBJ1-6, with D tentatively TRBD1 (5 bases). This CDR3 contains 13 residues. In germline, CDR1 is MNHEY, CDR2 SVGEGT. The CDR3 reads CASSTEDNSSLHF. The CDR3 coding sequence is TGTGCCAGCAGTACAGAGGACAATTCATCCCTCCACTTT.

This clonotype turned up a few times. V usage is TRBV7-3 and J usage is TRBJ2-1, with 7 positions matching TRBD2. V trimming: 0 bases; J trimming: 8 bases; junction bases outside the gene matches: 16. This CDR3 comprises 18 residues. CDR1 SGHTA and CDR2 FQGTGA come from the germline V gene. CDR3 in amino acids: CASSLTRSSGPPHDEQFF. CDR3 DNA: TGTGCCAGCAGCTTAACGAGGTCTAGCGGCCCCCCCCACGATGAGCAGTTCTTC.

Only a few counts were recorded for this clonotype. The chain's CDR3 is CASSREGGGTDTQYF. CDR3 coding DNA: TGTGCCAGCAGCCGAGAAGGAGGGGGCACAGATACGCAGTATTTT. The V call is TRBV6-5, the J call TRBJ2-3; D may be TRBD2 (6 bases). Germline V lookup: CDR1 MNHEY, CDR2 SVGAGI. Deletions cut 6 bases from V and 1 base from J, with 14 bases between. CDR3 size: 15 residues.

Of note for this clonotype: A much bigger clone sits one base away, suggesting this may be a read error. The V call is TRBV20-1, the J call TRBJ1-1, with a tentative D call TRBD1 (5 bases). V shed 6 bases and J shed 3 bases, with 17 bases lying between them. The CDR3 is 14 residues long. Germline V lookup: CDR1 DFQATT, CDR2 SNEGSKA (reference sequence). The CDR3 protein is CSASPGEGYTEAFF. The CDR3 DNA is TGCAGTGCCTCCCCTGGCGAGGGGTACACTGAAGCTTTCTTT.

The chain joins TRBV6-2 or TRBV6-3 to TRBJ1-2, with 9 nucleotides matching TRBD1. The germline V gene has CDR1 MNHEY and CDR2 SVGEGT. V lost 2 bases, J lost 2 bases, and 6 bases stayed unmatched. This CDR3 contains 16 residues. The CDR3 DNA follows: TGTGCCAGCAGTTACGGAGACAGGGGGTCAAACTATGGCTACACCTTC. Its protein product is CASSYGDRGSNYGYTF.

The chain couples TRBV20-1 to TRBJ1-4, with TRBD1 matching 12 bases. Germline V gene data show CDR1 as DFQATT and CDR2 as SNEGSKA (reference sequence). The V gene end was trimmed by 3 bases and the J gene end by 4 bases; junction bases not matched to a gene: 3. This CDR3 is 15 amino acids long. CDR3 protein: CSARGTGGRNEKLFF. In nucleotides, the CDR3 is TGCAGTGCTAGGGGGACAGGGGGCCGTAATGAAAAACTGTTTTTT.

This chain connects TRBV5-6 to TRBJ1-3; unclear D gene. The germline gives CDR1 SGHDT, CDR2 YYEEEE. The CDR3 is 15 residues long. Between the trimmed V and J ends, which lost 2 bases and 0 bases, there was a span of 9 bases. CDR3 protein: CASSFTVSSGNTIYF. The CDR3 DNA is TGTGCCAGCAGCTTTACCGTATCCTCTGGAAACACCATATATTTT.

About this clonotype: A much more abundant neighbour one base away suggests this may be a read error. For the CDR3, the DNA is TGCAGCGTGCAGGGTGGGGTGAACTATGGCTACACCTTC. This gives the protein CSVQGGVNYGYTF. The V and J genes are TRBV29-1 and TRBJ1-2; a weak D match, TRBD1 (5 bases). Germline V gene data show CDR1 as SQVTM and CDR2 as ANQGSEA. V was pared by 6 bases and J by 2 bases, with 13 bases between. CDR3 length: 13 residues.

The CDR3: CSALPQGAREKLFF. The DNA of the CDR3 is TGCAGTGCTTTACCACAGGGGGCAAGGGAAAAACTGTTTTTT. The genes are TRBV20-1 and TRBJ1-4; TRBD1 matches at 9 bases. Germline CDR1 and CDR2: DFQATT and SNEGSKA (reference sequence). The CDR3 runs 14 residues. J lost 8 bases, V lost 5 bases, and 9 bases had no gene match.

This chain links TRBV7-2 with TRBJ1-1; D not resolved. CDR3 length: 14 amino acids. The germline gives CDR1 SGHTA, CDR2 FQGNSA. The V end was cut by 1 base, the J end by 5 bases, with 11 bases between. The CDR3 sequence: CASSLGRLGTEAFF. CDR3 in DNA: TGTGCCAGCAGCTTAGGCCGATTAGGGACTGAAGCTTTCTTT.

The V call is TRBV19, the J call TRBJ1-1; D uncertain. Germline CDR1 reads LNHDA; CDR2 reads SQIVND (reference sequence). Trimming removed 3 bases at V and 2 bases at J, with 13 bases between. This CDR3 comprises 15 residues. The CDR3 DNA reads as TGTGCCAGTAGTATTTCAAAGGGAGCCAACACTGAAGCTTTCTTT. It specifies CASSISKGANTEAFF.

J is TRBJ2-2 and V is TRBV4-3; possibly TRBD1 for D (6 bases). Deletions cut 0 bases from V and 5 bases from J, with 10 bases between. Germline assignment: CDR1 LGHNA and CDR2 YSLEER. The length of the CDR3 is 15 residues. CDR3 protein: CASSQEGQGTGELFF. The CDR3 DNA sequence: TGCGCCAGCAGCCAAGAGGGTCAGGGGACCGGGGAGCTGTTTTTT.